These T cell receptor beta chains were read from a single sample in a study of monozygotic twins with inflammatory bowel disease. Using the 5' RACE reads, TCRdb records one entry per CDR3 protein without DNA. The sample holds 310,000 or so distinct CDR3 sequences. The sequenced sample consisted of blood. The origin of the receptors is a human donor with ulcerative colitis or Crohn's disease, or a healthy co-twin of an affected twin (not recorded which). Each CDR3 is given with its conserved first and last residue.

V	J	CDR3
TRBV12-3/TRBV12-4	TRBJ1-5	CASSSQTGCTNQPQHF
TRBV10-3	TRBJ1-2	CAISEILNYGYTF
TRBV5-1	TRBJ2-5	CASSGGLAEETQYF
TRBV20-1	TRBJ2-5	CSASPGGRAETQYF
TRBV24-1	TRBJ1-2	CATSDWRGHGYTF
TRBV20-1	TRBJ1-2	CSVTGISQLGDGYTF
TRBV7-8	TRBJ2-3	CASSPHRTGVKRTQYF
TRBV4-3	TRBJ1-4	CASSQDTRGLEKLFF
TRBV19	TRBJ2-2	CASSIGPGYTGELFF
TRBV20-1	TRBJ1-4	CSARSDSVYEKLFF
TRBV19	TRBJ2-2	CASMQSANTGELFF
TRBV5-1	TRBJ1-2	CASSVTGPYGYTF
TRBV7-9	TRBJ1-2	CASSLGSSSQTYGYTF
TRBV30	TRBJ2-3	CAWSVPRGGTDTQYF
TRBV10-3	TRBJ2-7	CAISPYQTSGNNEQYF
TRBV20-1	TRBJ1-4	CSARGLGGEKLFF
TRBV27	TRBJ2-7	CASSQGRGEQYF
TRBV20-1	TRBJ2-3	CSARYDRASGNTDTQYF
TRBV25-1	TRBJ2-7	CASSDPAGGTYEQYF
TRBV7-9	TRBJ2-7	CASSLAGPHYEQYF
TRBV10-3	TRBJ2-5	CATRTVGLGNQETQYF
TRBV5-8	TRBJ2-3	CASSLPDTQYF
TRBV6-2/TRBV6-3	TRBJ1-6	CASSREAGGSPLHF
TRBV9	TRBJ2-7	CASSVQDSPSSYEQYF
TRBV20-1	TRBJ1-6	CSARRQTGGYNSPLHF
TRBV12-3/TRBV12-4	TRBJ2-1	CASTPPLGPEQFF
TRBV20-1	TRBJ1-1	CSARGPFNTEAFF
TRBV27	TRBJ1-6	CASSSQTGPYNSPLHF
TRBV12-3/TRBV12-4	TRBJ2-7	CASSFGTGRYEQYF
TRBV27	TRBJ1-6	CASSPLAGRSNSPLHF
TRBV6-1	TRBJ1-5	CASSEWLRVDQPQHF
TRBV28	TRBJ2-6	CASSPKGRHRSGANVLTF
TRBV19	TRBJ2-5	CASSMPGQGGETQYF
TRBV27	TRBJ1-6	CASSLTVGGGRGSPLHF
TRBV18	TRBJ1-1	CASSRAGTEAFF
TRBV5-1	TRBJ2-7	CASSFFQEPYEQYF
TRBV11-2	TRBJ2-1	CASSLEGYSYNEQFF
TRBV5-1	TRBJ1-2	CASSSDRTGGYTF
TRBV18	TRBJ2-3	CASSRIASTDTQYF
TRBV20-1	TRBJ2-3	CSAISGGLVTDTQYF
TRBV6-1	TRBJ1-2	CASSKEGGLDYGYTF
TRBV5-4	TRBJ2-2	CASSSGQAAPGMFF
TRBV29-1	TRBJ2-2	CSVTGQATGELFF
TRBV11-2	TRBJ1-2	CASSPLRDRRNYGYTF
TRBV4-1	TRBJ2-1	CASSYHLERLNEQFF
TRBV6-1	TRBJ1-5	CASRRGRQAVDQPQHF
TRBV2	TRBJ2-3	CASSDPTREIDTQYF
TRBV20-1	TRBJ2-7	CSARDSGSSYEQYF
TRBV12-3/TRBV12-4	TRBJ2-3	CASSLTGGGTDTQYF